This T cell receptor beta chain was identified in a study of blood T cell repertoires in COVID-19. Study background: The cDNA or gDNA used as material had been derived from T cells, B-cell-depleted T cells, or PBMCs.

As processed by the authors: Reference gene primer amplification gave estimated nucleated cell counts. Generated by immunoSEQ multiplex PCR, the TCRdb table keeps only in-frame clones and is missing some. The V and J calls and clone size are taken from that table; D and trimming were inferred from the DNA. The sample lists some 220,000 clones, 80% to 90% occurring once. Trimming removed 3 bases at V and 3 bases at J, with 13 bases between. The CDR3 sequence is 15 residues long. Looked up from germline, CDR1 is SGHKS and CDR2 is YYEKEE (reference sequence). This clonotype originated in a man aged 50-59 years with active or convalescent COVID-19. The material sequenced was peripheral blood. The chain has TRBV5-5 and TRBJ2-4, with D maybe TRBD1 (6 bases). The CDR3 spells CASSSWQGSKNIQYF. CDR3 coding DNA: TGTGCCAGCAGCTCGTGGCAGGGGAGCAAAAACATTCAGTACTTC.